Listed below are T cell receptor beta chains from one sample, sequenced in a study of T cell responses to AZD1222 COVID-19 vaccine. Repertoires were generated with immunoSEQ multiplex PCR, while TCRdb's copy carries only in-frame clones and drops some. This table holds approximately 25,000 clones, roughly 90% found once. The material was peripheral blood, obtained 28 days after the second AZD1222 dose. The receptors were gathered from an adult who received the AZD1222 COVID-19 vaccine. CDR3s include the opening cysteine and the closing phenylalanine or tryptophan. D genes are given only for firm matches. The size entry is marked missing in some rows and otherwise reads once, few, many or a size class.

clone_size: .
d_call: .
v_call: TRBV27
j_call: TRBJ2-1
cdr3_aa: CASSLARVNNEQFF
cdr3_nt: TGTGCCAGCAGCCTAGCAAGGGTCAACAATGAGCAGTTCTTC

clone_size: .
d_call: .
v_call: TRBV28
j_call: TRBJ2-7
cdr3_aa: CASTEYRAPYEQYF
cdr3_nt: TGTGCCAGCACCGAATACCGGGCCCCCTACGAGCAGTACTTC

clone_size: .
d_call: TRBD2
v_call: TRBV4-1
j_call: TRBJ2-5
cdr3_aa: CASSQGGTSGYQETQYF
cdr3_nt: TGCGCCAGCAGCCAGGGGGGGACTAGCGGGTACCAAGAGACCCAGTACTTC

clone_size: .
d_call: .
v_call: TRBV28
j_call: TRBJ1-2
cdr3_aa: CASSGAGYGYGYTF
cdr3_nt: TGTGCCAGCAGTGGGGCAGGGTACGGCTATGGCTACACCTTC

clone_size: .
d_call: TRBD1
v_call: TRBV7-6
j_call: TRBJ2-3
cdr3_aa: CASSPQTGVVMDTQYF
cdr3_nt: TGTGCCAGCAGCCCACAGACAGGGGTGGTCATGGATACGCAGTATTTT

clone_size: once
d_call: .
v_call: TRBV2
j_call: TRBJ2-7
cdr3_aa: CASLRTGNYEQYF
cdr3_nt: TGTGCCAGCTTGAGAACCGGGAACTACGAGCAGTACTTC

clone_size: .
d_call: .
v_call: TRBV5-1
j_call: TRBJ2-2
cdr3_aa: CASSLARGAEGELFF
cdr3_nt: TGCGCCAGCAGCTTGGCGCGAGGGGCTGAAGGGGAGCTGTTTTTT

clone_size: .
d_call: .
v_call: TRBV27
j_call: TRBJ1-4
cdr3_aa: CASRTGTYEKLFF
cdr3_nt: TGTGCCAGCAGAACCGGGACGTATGAAAAACTGTTTTTT

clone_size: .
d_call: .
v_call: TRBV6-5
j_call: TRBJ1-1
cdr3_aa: CASSYRQNTEAFF
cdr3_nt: TGTGCCAGCAGTTATCGGCAGAACACTGAAGCTTTCTTT

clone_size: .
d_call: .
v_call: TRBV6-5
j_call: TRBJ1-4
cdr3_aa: CASRKGQNNEKLFF
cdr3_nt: TGTGCCAGCAGGAAAGGGCAGAACAATGAAAAACTGTTTTTT

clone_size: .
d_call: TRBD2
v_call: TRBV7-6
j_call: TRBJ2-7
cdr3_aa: CASSLVVASGGRGEQYF
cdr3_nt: TGTGCCAGCAGCTTAGTCGTGGCTAGCGGGGGGCGAGGGGAGCAGTACTTC

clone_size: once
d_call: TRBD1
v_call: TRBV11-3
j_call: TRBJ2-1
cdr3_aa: CASSLVVTGGFNEQFF
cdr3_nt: TGTGCCAGCAGCTTAGTGGTGACAGGGGGTTTCAATGAGCAGTTCTTC

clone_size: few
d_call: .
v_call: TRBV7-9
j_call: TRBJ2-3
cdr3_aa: CASSFSTDTQYF
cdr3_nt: TGTGCCAGCAGCTTTTCCACAGATACGCAGTATTTT